A selection of T cell receptor beta chains follows, all from one sample in a study of beta chain features in type 1 diabetes. Data came from immunoSEQ multiplex PCR; TCRdb stores just in-frame clones and leaves some out. The profile shows approximately 170,000 clones, approximately 9% of them singletons. Sequenced material: central memory CD4+ T cells from blood. Every receptor here comes from a woman aged 18-29 years in good health. Each CDR3 is given with its conserved first and last residue. A D gene is named only where the DNA matches it firmly. Size tells how often a clone was seen (once, few, many) or the class of an expanded clone, and some rows leave it out.

clone_size | j_call | v_call | d_call | cdr3_nt | cdr3_aa
- | TRBJ1-2 | TRBV9 | TRBD1 | TGTGCCAGCAGCTCCCAACAGGGGTGGGGCTACACCTTC | CASSSQQGWGYTF
- | TRBJ1-6 | TRBV30 | - | TGTGCCTGGAGTGTAGCCGGGTCACCCCTCCACTTT | CAWSVAGSPLHF
few | TRBJ2-3 | TRBV5-1 | - | TGCGCCAGCAGCTCCCAGGGGACAGATACGCAGTATTTT | CASSSQGTDTQYF
- | TRBJ1-1 | TRBV28 | - | TGTGCCAGCAGTCGACAACGACAGGCGGCTTACGCTTTCTTT | CASSRQRQAAYAFF
few | TRBJ2-4 | TRBV1 | - | TGCACCAGCAGCCCCTCCAAAACGACTAGCCTAGCCAAAAACATTCAGTACTTC | CTSSPSKTTSLAKNIQYF
few | TRBJ2-7 | TRBV10-3 | TRBD1 | TGTGCCAGCAGATCCCAGGGGGCCGGTGAGCAGTACTTC | CASRSQGAGEQYF
- | TRBJ2-4 | TRBV9 | - | TGTGCCAGCAGCGCAGAACAAAACATTCAGTACTTC | CASSAEQNIQYF
- | TRBJ2-3 | TRBV5-1 | TRBD1 | TGCGCCAGCAGCTTGACAGGGGCGCCCACAGATACGCAGTATTTT | CASSLTGAPTDTQYF
- | TRBJ1-2 | TRBV14 | - | TGTGCCAGCAGCCACAGGGGCAACTATGGCTACACCTTC | CASSHRGNYGYTF
few | TRBJ1-1 | TRBV6-6 | - | TGTGCCAGCAGATCCGGGACATTTGAAGCTTTCTTT | CASRSGTFEAFF